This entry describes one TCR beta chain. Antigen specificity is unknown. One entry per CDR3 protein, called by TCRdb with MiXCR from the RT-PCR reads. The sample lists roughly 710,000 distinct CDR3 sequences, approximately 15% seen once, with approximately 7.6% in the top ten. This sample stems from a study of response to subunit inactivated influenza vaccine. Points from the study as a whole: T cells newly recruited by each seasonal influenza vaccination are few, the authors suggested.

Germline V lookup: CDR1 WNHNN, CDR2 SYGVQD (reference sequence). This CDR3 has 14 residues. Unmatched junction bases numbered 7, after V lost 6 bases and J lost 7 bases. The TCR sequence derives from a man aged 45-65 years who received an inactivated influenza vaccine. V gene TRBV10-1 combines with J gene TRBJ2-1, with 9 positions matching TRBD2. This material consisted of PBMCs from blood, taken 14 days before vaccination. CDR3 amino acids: CASSSAGGGNEQFF. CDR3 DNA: TGCGCCAGCAGCTCAGCGGGGGGCGGGAATGAGCAGTTCTTC.